This T cell receptor (beta chain) was retrieved from a study of cytomegalovirus exposure and HLA in healthy donors. The PCR employed 60 Vbeta primers together with 13 Jbeta primers. Here immunoSEQ multiplex PCR was the method, and the copy in TCRdb shows in-frame clones only, minus some. The table lists 55,000 to 85,000 clones, roughly 85% of them singletons. The sequence derives from a woman aged 25 to 39 in good health and CMV-seronegative. The sequenced sample was PBMCs.

This chain's CDR3 is CASSIQGGQETQYF. In DNA, the CDR3 is TGTGCCAGCAGCATTCAGGGGGGCCAAGAGACCCAGTACTTC. The chain couples TRBV7-3 to TRBJ2-5, with D possibly being TRBD1 (7 bases). In germline, CDR1 is SGHTA, CDR2 FQGTGA. The germline V and J ends were trimmed by 5 bases and 1 base, with 11 bases remaining between them. This CDR3 is built from 14 residues.